This record concerns one T cell receptor (beta chain) sequence. Its antigen is still unknown. The record originates from a study of T cells after yellow fever vaccination. Study-level results: Subsequent to the booster, the majority of primary-vaccination clones reappeared (around 97% CD4, 85% to 90% CD8).

The germline V gene encodes CDR1 SNHLY and CDR2 FYNNEI. The CDR3 covers 15 residues. V lost 11 bases, J lost 3 bases, and 11 bases stayed unmatched. Template-switching 5'RACE yielded the TCR cDNA; a universal primer site and UMIs were added in the process. TCRdb reprocessed the 5' RACE reads with MiXCR, giving one entry per CDR3 protein. There are roughly 330,000 distinct CDR3 sequences in the sample; about 4% occur only once, and approximately 25% lies in the top ten. The V and J genes are TRBV2 and TRBJ2-3; 10 positions match TRBD2. Sequencing was performed on PBMCs, taken 5 days after the yellow fever booster vaccination. This sequence was found in a young man who received the YFV17D yellow fever vaccine. DNA of the CDR3: TGTGCCGGCACTCGATCTAGCGGGGGAACAGATACGCAGTATTTT. It translates to CAGTRSSGGTDTQYF.